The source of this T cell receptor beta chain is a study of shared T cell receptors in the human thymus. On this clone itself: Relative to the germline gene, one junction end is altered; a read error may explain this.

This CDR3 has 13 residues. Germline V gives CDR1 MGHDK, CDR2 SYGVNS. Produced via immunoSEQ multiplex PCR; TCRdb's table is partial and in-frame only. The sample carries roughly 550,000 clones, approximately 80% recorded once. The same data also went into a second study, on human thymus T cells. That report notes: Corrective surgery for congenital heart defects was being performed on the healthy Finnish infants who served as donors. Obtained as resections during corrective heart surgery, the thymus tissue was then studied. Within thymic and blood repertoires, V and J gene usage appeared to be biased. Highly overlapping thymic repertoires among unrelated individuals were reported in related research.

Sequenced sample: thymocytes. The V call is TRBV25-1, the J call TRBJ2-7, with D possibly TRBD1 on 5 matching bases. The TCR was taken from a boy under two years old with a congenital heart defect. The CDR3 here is CAARDRAGYVQYF. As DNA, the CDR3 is TGTGCCGCTCGAGACAGAGCCGGGTACGTGCAGTACTTC.